One sample yielded the 26 T cell receptor beta chains listed below, sequenced in a study of shared clonotypes between healthy human individuals. Sequencing was performed with immunoSEQ multiplex PCR; in TCRdb, only in-frame clones are kept and a portion is missing. The sample lists 2 million to 3 million clones, 80% to 95% occurring once. The source material was naive CD4+ T cells from PBMCs. As to subset: CD45RA+ positively selected. These receptors were obtained from a man between 18 and 29 years old in good health. Some clones in this sample may be carry-over from other donors' samples.

This chain joins TRBV4-1 and TRBJ2-7, with D perhaps matching TRBD1 (5 bases). The CDR3 loop spans 13 amino acids. With 4 bases removed from V and 7 bases from J, the gap between germline ends came to 14 bases. CDR1 MGHRA and CDR2 YSYEKL come from the germline V gene. The DNA for the CDR3 is TGCGCCAGCAGCCGCCTCCAGGGAATGGAGCAGTACTTC. Protein product: CASSRLQGMEQYF.

The gene calls are TRBV6-5 and TRBJ1-1; tentatively, D is TRBD1 (5 bases). Germline CDR1 and CDR2: MNHEY and SVGAGI. The CDR3 length is 15 residues. Between the trimmed V and J ends, which lost 3 bases and 3 bases, there was a span of 14 bases. CDR3 loop: CASSYLVKGDTEAFF. The CDR3 nucleotides read TGTGCCAGCAGTTATCTGGTTAAAGGGGACACTGAAGCTTTCTTT.

The sample holds one count of this clone. The sample has other DNA sequences that encode this CDR3 too. The chain is built from TRBV5-1 and TRBJ2-1, with TRBD2 matching 10 bases. The CDR3 has 15 amino acids. CDR1 and CDR2 from the germline V gene are SGHRS and YFSETQ. With V trimmed by 4 bases and J by 7 bases, 8 bases remained unmatched. The CDR3 is CASSLGLADSNEQFF. As DNA, the CDR3 is TGCGCCAGCAGCCTCGGACTAGCGGACTCAAATGAGCAGTTCTTC.

This rearrangement joins TRBV29-1 to TRBJ2-3; the D gene could be TRBD1 or TRBD2 (5 bases each). Germline CDR1 and CDR2: SQVTM and ANQGSEA. The CDR3 is 14 amino acids. Trimming left V 6 bases short and J 6 bases short, with 19 bases between. The CDR3 reads CSVPGTPHTDTQYF. The CDR3 DNA follows: TGCAGCGTACCCGGGACCCCGCACACGGATACGCAGTATTTT.

The chain has TRBV7-9 and TRBJ2-5; TRBD2 matches 7 bases. The junction had 14 bases not matched to a gene; V was cut back by 3 bases and J by 1 base. Germline CDR1 SEHNR, CDR2 FQNEAQ (reference sequence). The CDR3 contains 18 residues. CDR3: CASSFGSGSGMGQETQYF. The CDR3 DNA is TGTGCCAGCAGCTTCGGTAGCGGGTCAGGAATGGGCCAAGAGACCCAGTACTTC.

The rearrangement uses TRBV15 and TRBJ1-3; a possible D gene is TRBD1 (5 bases). V was cut by 4 bases and J by 0 bases, with 13 bases left in between. CDR1 and CDR2 from the germline V gene are LNHNV and YYDKDF (reference sequence). The CDR3 has 16 residues. The CDR3 coding sequence is TGTGCCACCAGCAATCACAGGAGCAGCTCTGGAAACACCATATATTTT. Translating it yields CATSNHRSSSGNTIYF. Combining the CDR3 with reference TRBV15 and TRBJ1-3 gives the whole variable domain DAMVIQNPRYQVTQFGKPVTLSCSQTLNHNVMYWYQQKSSQAPKLLFHYYDKDFNNEADTPDNFQSRRPNTSFCFLDIRSPGLGDTAMYLCATSNHRSSSGNTIYFGEGSWLTVV.

On this clone itself: Additional DNA sequences in this sample encode the identical CDR3. The V and J genes are TRBV20-1 and TRBJ1-2; D unresolved. The CDR3 loop spans 11 amino acids. Trimming left V 0 bases short and J 4 bases short, with 3 bases between. CDR1 DFQATT and CDR2 SNEGSKA come from the germline V gene (reference sequence). CDR3 region: CSARDPYGYTF. The CDR3, as DNA: TGCAGTGCTAGAGACCCCTATGGCTACACCTTC.

The rearrangement joins TRBV7-3 to TRBJ2-7; D might be TRBD1 or TRBD2, each matching 6 bases. Germline loops: CDR1 SGHTA, CDR2 FQGTGA. Trimming removed 2 bases from V and 7 bases from J, with 27 bases in between. This CDR3 spans 18 amino acids. DNA for the CDR3: TGTGCCAGCAGCTTAGAGACCCGCGGTTGGGGACTCAGGGGAGAGCAGTACTTC. Protein product: CASSLETRGWGLRGEQYF.

This chain connects TRBV4-1 to TRBJ1-5; D is undetermined. Germline CDR1 and CDR2: MGHRA and YSYEKL. V was trimmed by 1 base and J by 3 bases, leaving 10 bases between them. The CDR3 is 15 amino acids. CDR3 in DNA: TGCGCCAGCAGCCAAGCTGCAGATATCAATCAGCCCCAGCATTTT. Encoded protein: CASSQAADINQPQHF.

This chain uses TRBV5-4 with TRBJ2-3; 8 nucleotides line up with TRBD2. V lost 4 bases to trimming and J lost 4 bases; unmatched junction nucleotides: 2. Germline CDR1 is SGHNT and CDR2 is YYREEE (reference sequence). This CDR3 spans 13 amino acids. The CDR3 sequence: CASSKTSADTQYF. CDR3 sequence (DNA): TGTGCCAGCAGCAAGACTAGCGCAGATACGCAGTATTTT.

The rearrangement uses TRBV30 and TRBJ2-7; possibly TRBD1 for D (6 bases). There are 14 residues in the CDR3. Trimming pared 0 bases from V and 5 bases from J, leaving 14 bases between. Germline values: CDR1 GTSNPN, CDR2 SVGIG (reference sequence). The CDR3 DNA reads as TGTGCCTGGAGTGTTATGACAGGTTGGGACGAGCAGTACTTC. It specifies CAWSVMTGWDEQYF.

The chain employs TRBV10-1 and TRBJ2-5, with 8 positions matching TRBD2. The CDR3 consists of 15 residues. V shed 3 bases, J shed 1 base, and the junction held 4 bases outside the gene matches. Germline V gives CDR1 WNHNN, CDR2 SYGVQD (reference sequence). The DNA for the CDR3 is TGCGCCAGCAGTGAAGGGCTAGCGGGCCAAGAGACCCAGTACTTC. This sequence encodes CASSEGLAGQETQYF.

The CDR3 bases are TGTGCCAGCAGTGCCAGGCCCTACAATGAGCAGTTCTTC. Translating it yields CASSARPYNEQFF. The chain uses TRBV6-4 and TRBJ2-1, with D hard to call. The germline V and J ends were trimmed by 4 bases and 2 bases, with 6 bases remaining between them. Germline loops: CDR1 MRHNA, CDR2 SNTAGT. The CDR3 extends over 13 amino acids.

The chain uses TRBV5-5 and TRBJ2-7; TRBD1 agrees at 8 bases. CDR3 length equals 16 residues. Germline V gene sequence: CDR1 SGHKS, CDR2 YYEKEE (reference sequence). Trimming took 5 bases from V and 3 from J; bases not matched to a gene: 13. CDR3 amino acids: CASSKTSGGWDYEQYF. CDR3 coding DNA: TGTGCCAGCAGTAAAACTTCAGGGGGCTGGGACTACGAGCAGTACTTC.

This chain uses TRBV7-9 with TRBJ2-3, with no clear D. The germline V and J ends were trimmed by 5 bases and 4 bases, with 16 bases remaining between them. This CDR3 is built from 15 residues. Germline V gene data show CDR1 as SEHNR and CDR2 as FQNEAQ (reference sequence). In DNA form, the CDR3 reads TGTGCCAGCAGCCCCGACCGCGCACGGGCAGATACGCAGTATTTT. Its translation: CASSPDRARADTQYF.

The gene calls are TRBV5-6 and TRBJ1-1; the D gene is possibly TRBD1 (5 bases). This CDR3 region has 15 residues. Germline CDR1 and CDR2: SGHDT and YYEEEE. Trimming pared 0 bases from V and 0 bases from J, leaving 9 bases between. The CDR3 DNA sequence: TGTGCCAGCAGCTTGGCGGGACGCTTGAACACTGAAGCTTTCTTT. This sequence encodes CASSLAGRLNTEAFF.

Of note for this clone: Other DNA sequences in the same sample also yield this CDR3. The chain joins TRBV4-3 to TRBJ2-3, with unresolved D. This CDR3 has 14 amino acids. V was clipped by 0 bases and J by 1 base, with 5 bases between them. Germline V gene lookup returns CDR1 LGHNA and CDR2 YSLEER. The CDR3 spells CASSQDIGTDTQYF. The CDR3 region has the DNA TGCGCCAGCAGCCAAGATATTGGCACAGATACGCAGTATTTT.

The V gene is TRBV12-5, the J gene TRBJ2-7; no clear D. CDR1 is LGHNT and CDR2 is FRNRAP in the germline V gene. V gave up 5 bases and J gave up 0 bases, with 5 bases separating them. The CDR3 loop spans 12 amino acids. CDR3 sequence (DNA): TGTGCTAGTGGTGAAAACTCCTACGAGCAGTACTTC. Translated, it gives CASGENSYEQYF.

As concerns this clone: Distinct nucleotide sequences in the sample also encode this CDR3. This chain uses TRBV5-1 with TRBJ1-1; tentative D call: TRBD1 (5 bases). This CDR3 has 13 amino acids. V was clipped by 3 bases and J by 1 base, with 7 bases between them. Looked up from germline, CDR1 is SGHRS and CDR2 is YFSETQ. The CDR3 here is CASSSGQNTEAFF. Here the CDR3 DNA reads TGCGCCAGCAGCTCAGGACAGAACACTGAAGCTTTCTTT.

The rearrangement uses TRBV19 and TRBJ2-3; D is unclear. V lost 5 bases and J lost 10, with 10 bases in between. The germline V gene encodes CDR1 LNHDA and CDR2 SQIVND (reference sequence). This CDR3 is 11 amino acids long. The CDR3 protein is CASSVPGAQYF. Here the CDR3 DNA reads TGTGCCAGTAGTGTCCCCGGCGCGCAGTATTTT.

J is TRBJ2-7 and V is TRBV11-2; 8 nucleotides agree with TRBD2. V lost 5 bases, J lost 2 bases, and 11 bases stayed unmatched. Germline V lookup: CDR1 SGHAT, CDR2 FQNNGV. CDR3 length equals 16 residues. The CDR3 reads CASSRLRAGGTYEQYF. CDR3 DNA: TGTGCCAGCAGCCGACTAAGGGCGGGAGGCACCTACGAGCAGTACTTC. Full variable domain (rest looked up from reference TRBV11-2 and TRBJ2-7): EAGVAQSPRYKIIEKRQSVAFWCNPISGHATLYWYQQILGQGPKLLIQFQNNGVVDDSQLPKDRFSAERLKGVDSTLKIQPAKLEDSAVYLCASSRLRAGGTYEQYFGPGTRLTVT.

The DNA of the CDR3 is TGTGCCAGCAGCTCGATAACAGGGGACTCCTACGAGCAGTACTTC. Its translation is CASSSITGDSYEQYF. This chain joins TRBV5-4 and TRBJ2-7, with 7 bases fitting TRBD1. The CDR3 loop spans 15 amino acids. Trimming removed 3 bases from V and 0 bases from J; junction bases left unmatched: 6. The germline gives CDR1 SGHNT, CDR2 YYREEE (reference sequence).

The chain couples TRBV14 to TRBJ2-1; 10 positions match TRBD2. CDR1 SGHDN and CDR2 FVKESK come from the germline V gene. The CDR3 loop spans 18 amino acids. J gave up 2 bases and V 4 bases, and 11 bases lay outside the gene matches. For the CDR3, the DNA is TGTGCCAGCAGCCGCGACGGGACTAGCGATCACCCCTACAATGAGCAGTTCTTC. It codes for CASSRDGTSDHPYNEQFF.

CDR3 DNA sequence: TGCGCCAGCCATCAGGGGCCATCGGGGACTGAAGCTTTCTTT. Encoded protein: CASHQGPSGTEAFF. This chain connects TRBV5-1 to TRBJ1-1; D might be TRBD1 (6 bases). Germline CDR1 SGHRS, CDR2 YFSETQ. The CDR3 loop spans 14 amino acids. The V end lost 7 bases, the J end lost 5 bases, and 18 bases lay between the germline ends.

The chain employs TRBV9 and TRBJ2-7, with a weak D call TRBD1 (5 bases). Germline assignment: CDR1 SGDLS and CDR2 YYNGEE. The CDR3 totals 14 residues. V lost 2 bases and J lost 6, with 15 bases in between. The CDR3 sequence is CASSVDSLKLEQYF. The CDR3 DNA sequence: TGTGCCAGCAGCGTTGACAGCTTGAAACTCGAGCAGTACTTC. Variable domain in full (rest from reference TRBV9 and TRBJ2-7): DSGVTQTPKHLITATGQRVTLRCSPRSGDLSVYWYQQSLDQGLQFLIQYYNGEERAKGNILERFSAQQFPDLHSELNLSSLELGDSALYFCASSVDSLKLEQYFGPGTRLTVT.

Concerning this clone itself: One junction end disagrees with the germline gene, perhaps due to a read error. This sequence joins TRBV9 and TRBJ2-2; maybe TRBD1 (8 bases). From germline, CDR1 is SGDLS and CDR2 YYNGEE. The CDR3 length is 16 residues. CDR3 amino acids: CASTLGQGGNSGELFF. The DNA of the CDR3 is TGTGCCAGCACCCTCGGACAGGGAGGGAACAGCGGGGAGCTGTTTTTT.